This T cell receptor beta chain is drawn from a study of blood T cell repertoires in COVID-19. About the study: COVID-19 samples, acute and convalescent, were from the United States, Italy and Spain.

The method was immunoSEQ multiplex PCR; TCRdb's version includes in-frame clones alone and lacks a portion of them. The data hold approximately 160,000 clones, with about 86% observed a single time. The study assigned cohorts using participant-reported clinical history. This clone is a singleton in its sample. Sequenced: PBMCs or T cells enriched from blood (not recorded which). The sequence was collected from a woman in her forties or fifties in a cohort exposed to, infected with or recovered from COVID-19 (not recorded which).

CDR3 DNA: TGTGCCAGCAGCTCACAGGGTTCGTTCAGTGAAAAACTGTTTTTT. This encodes CASSSQGSFSEKLFF. V gene TRBV9 combines with J gene TRBJ1-4; TRBD1 is a possible D gene (6 bases). Germline CDR1 reads SGDLS; CDR2 reads YYNGEE. The V end was cut by 4 bases, the J end by 7 bases, with 17 bases between. The CDR3 sequence is 15 residues long.